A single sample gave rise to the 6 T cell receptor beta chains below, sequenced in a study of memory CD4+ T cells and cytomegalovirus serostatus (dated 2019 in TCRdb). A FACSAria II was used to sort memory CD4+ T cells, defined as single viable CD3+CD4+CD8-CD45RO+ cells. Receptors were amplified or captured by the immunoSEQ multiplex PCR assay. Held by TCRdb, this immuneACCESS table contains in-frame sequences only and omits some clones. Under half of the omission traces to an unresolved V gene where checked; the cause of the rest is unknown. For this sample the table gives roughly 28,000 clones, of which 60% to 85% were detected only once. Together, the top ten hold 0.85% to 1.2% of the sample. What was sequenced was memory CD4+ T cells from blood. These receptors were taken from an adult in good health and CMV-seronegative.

The CDR3, as DNA: TGTGCCAGTAGTATTAACTCTCTCGGCGGCTACGAGCAGTACTTC. It specifies CASSINSLGGYEQYF. The genes are TRBV19 and TRBJ2-7; D is ambiguous. The CDR3 has 15 residues. Germline V gives CDR1 LNHDA, CDR2 SQIVND (reference sequence). The germline V and J ends were trimmed by 3 bases and 3 bases, with 15 bases remaining between them.

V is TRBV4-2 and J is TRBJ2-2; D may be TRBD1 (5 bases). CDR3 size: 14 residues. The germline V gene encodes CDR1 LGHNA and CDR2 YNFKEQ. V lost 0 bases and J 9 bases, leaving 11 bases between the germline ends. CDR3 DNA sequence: TGTGCCAGCAGCCAAGAAGGATCGGACAGGGAGCTGTTTTTT. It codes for CASSQEGSDRELFF.

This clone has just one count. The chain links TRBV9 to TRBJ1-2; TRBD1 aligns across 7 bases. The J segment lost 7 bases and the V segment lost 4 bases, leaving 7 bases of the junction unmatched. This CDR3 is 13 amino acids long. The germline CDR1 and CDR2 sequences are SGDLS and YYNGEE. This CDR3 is CASSPEGAFGYTF. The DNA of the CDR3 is TGTGCCAGCAGCCCAGAGGGGGCGTTTGGCTACACCTTC.

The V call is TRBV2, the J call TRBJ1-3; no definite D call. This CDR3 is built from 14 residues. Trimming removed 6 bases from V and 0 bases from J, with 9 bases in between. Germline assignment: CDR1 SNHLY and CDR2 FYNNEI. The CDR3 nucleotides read TGTGCCAGCAGGGCCACAAACTCTGGAAACACCATATATTTT. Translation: CASRATNSGNTIYF. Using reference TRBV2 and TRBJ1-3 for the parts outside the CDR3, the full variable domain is EPEVTQTPSHQVTQMGQEVILRCVPISNHLYFYWYRQILGQKVEFLVSFYNNEISEKSEIFDDQFSVERPDGSNFTLKIRSTKLEDSAMYFCASRATNSGNTIYFGEGSWLTVV.

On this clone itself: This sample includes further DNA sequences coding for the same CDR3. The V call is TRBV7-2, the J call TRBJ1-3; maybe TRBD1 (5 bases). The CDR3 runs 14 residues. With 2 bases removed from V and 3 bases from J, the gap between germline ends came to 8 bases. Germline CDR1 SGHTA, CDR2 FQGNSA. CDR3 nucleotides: TGTGCCAGCAGCTTAACCGGGGGTGGAAACACCATATATTTT. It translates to CASSLTGGGNTIYF.

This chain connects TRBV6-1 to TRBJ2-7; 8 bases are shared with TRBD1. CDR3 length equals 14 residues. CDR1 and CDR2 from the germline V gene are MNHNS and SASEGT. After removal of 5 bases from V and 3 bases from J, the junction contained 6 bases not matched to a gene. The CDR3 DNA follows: TGTGCCAGCAGTACAGGGGGTGAATTCTACGAGCAGTACTTC. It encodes CASSTGGEFYEQYF.